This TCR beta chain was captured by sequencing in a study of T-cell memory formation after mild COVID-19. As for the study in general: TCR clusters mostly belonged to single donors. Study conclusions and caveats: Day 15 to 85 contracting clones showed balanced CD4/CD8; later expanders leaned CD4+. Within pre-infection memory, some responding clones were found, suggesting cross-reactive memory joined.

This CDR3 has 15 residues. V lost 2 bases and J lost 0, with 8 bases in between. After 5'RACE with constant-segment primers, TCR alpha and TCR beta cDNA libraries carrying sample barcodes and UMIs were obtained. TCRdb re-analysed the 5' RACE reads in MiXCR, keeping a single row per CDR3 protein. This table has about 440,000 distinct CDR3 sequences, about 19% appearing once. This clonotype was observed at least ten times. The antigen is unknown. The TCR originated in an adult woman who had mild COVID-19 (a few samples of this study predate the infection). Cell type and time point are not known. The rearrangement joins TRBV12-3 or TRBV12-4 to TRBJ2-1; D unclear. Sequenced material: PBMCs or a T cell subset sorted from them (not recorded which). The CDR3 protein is CASSLLASSYNEQFF. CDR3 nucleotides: TGTGCCAGCAGTTTATTGGCTAGCTCCTACAATGAGCAGTTCTTC.